The 6 T cell receptor beta chains in this list originate from one sample, sequenced in a study of PD-1 blockade in classical Hodgkin lymphoma. This table comes from immunoSEQ multiplex PCR, and its TCRdb copy is limited to in-frame clones, with some not included. The profile shows approximately 27,000 clones, roughly 82% of them singletons. Time point defined: cycle 4 day 1 (C4D1), after more than 5 weeks of nivolumab. Each patient's relapse followed autologous stem cell transplantation, and brentuximab vedotin exposure varied. Sequencing used peripheral blood mononuclear cells (PBMCs), obtained before the fourth cycle of nivolumab. The receptor set was obtained from a human donor with classical Hodgkin lymphoma.

This clone occurred once. The chain joins TRBV28 to TRBJ1-1; D is unclear. This CDR3 contains 12 residues. The V end lost 2 bases, the J end lost 7 bases, and 8 bases lay between the germline ends. The germline gives CDR1 MDHEN, CDR2 SYDVKM. In DNA form, the CDR3 reads TGTGCCAGCAGTTTAATTACGGGTGAAGCTTTCTTT. This translates into CASSLITGEAFF.

The V gene is TRBV12-5, the J gene TRBJ2-7; TRBD1 might be the D (5 bases). The V end lost 1 base, the J end lost 3 bases, and 19 bases lay between the germline ends. Per germline, CDR1 LGHNT and CDR2 FRNRAP. This CDR3 region has 17 residues. CDR3 in DNA: TGTGCTAGTGGTTTGGCCATTGAGGACACCTCTTTCTACGAGCAGTACTTC. Translated, it gives CASGLAIEDTSFYEQYF.

This clone came up once. The genes are TRBV9 and TRBJ2-5; TRBD2 matches 9 bases. The CDR3 is made up of 16 amino acids. The V segment lost 4 bases and the J segment 6 bases; nucleotides outside the gene matches: 13. The germline V gene encodes CDR1 SGDLS and CDR2 YYNGEE. The CDR3 spells CASSLNRERGEKTQYF. The CDR3 DNA reads TGTGCCAGCAGCCTCAACCGGGAGCGGGGGGAAAAGACCCAGTACTTC.

This clone was seen more than once but under ten times. V gene TRBV5-5 combines with J gene TRBJ2-2; maybe TRBD1 (6 bases). The CDR3 loop spans 13 amino acids. Germline values: CDR1 SGHKS, CDR2 YYEKEE (reference sequence). The V and J ends lost 4 bases and 7 bases respectively, with 11 bases between them. The CDR3 nucleotides read TGTGCCAGCAGCCCCCGACAGGTCGGGGAGCTGTTTTTT. It encodes CASSPRQVGELFF.

CDR3: CASSLGPSYEQYF. Written as DNA, the CDR3 is TGTGCCAGCAGTTTGGGGCCCTCCTACGAGCAGTACTTC. The chain uses TRBV28 and TRBJ2-7; TRBD1 is a possible D gene (5 bases). Germline V lookup: CDR1 MDHEN, CDR2 SYDVKM. The CDR3 consists of 13 residues. V dropped 3 bases and J dropped 0 bases, with 6 bases sitting between them.

The CDR3 here is CAWSVLGPSRGTDTQYF. The CDR3, as DNA: TGTGCCTGGAGTGTACTGGGCCCTAGCCGGGGCACAGATACGCAGTATTTT. This chain uses TRBV30 with TRBJ2-3, with D perhaps TRBD2 (5 bases). There are 17 residues in the CDR3. Germline loops: CDR1 GTSNPN, CDR2 SVGIG (reference sequence). Trimming pared 0 bases from V and 1 base from J, leaving 17 bases between.